These 15 T cell receptor beta chains were all obtained from the same sample, sequenced in a study of T-cell reconstitution after alpha-beta-depleted transplantation in children. TCRbeta library construction was performed incorporating unique molecular identifiers. Each CDR3 protein is one row after TCRdb ran MiXCR on the PCR reads. The sample yields some 640,000 distinct CDR3 sequences, over 15% seen once. The specimen was PBMCs from the stem cell graft donor, collected from the stem cell graft. The receptors come from a human donor who donated a stem cell graft to a child with acute myeloid leukemia.

The chain joins TRBV30 to TRBJ1-1; the match to TRBD1 covers 8 bases. The V and J ends lost 0 bases and 2 bases, in that order; junction bases with no gene match: 2. Germline V gene sequence: CDR1 GTSNPN, CDR2 SVGIG (reference sequence). This CDR3 has 14 residues. CDR3 amino acids: CAWSVGTGNTEAFF. CDR3 nucleotides: TGTGCCTGGAGTGTCGGGACAGGAAACACTGAAGCTTTCTTT.

This clonotype has more than one count but fewer than ten. The genes are TRBV12-3 or TRBV12-4 and TRBJ1-2; the D gene is possibly TRBD1 (5 bases). V gave up 2 bases and J gave up 3 bases, with 13 bases separating them. The CDR3 loop spans 15 amino acids. This CDR3 reads CASSLLGRGDYGYTF. The CDR3 DNA follows: TGTGCCAGCAGTTTATTGGGGAGAGGGGACTATGGCTACACCTTC.

The table lists this clonotype with many counts. This rearrangement joins TRBV7-2 to TRBJ1-5; D perhaps matches TRBD1 (5 bases). This CDR3 is built from 14 residues. Germline assignment: CDR1 SGHTA and CDR2 FQGNSA. The ends were cut back, 4 bases at V and 5 bases at J, with 12 bases in the middle. CDR3 sequence reads: CASSWRQGDQPQHF. CDR3 coding DNA: TGTGCCAGCAGCTGGCGGCAGGGCGATCAGCCCCAGCATTTT.

The sample holds many counts of this clonotype. The V and J genes are TRBV5-6 and TRBJ2-7; tentatively, D is TRBD1 (6 bases). Germline V gene data show CDR1 as SGHDT and CDR2 as YYEEEE. The V end was cut by 4 bases, the J end by 7 bases, with 15 bases between. The CDR3 loop spans 13 amino acids. CDR3 coding DNA: TGTGCCAGCAGCGTTGGACAGCTAGTTGAGCAGTACTTC. This codes for CASSVGQLVEQYF.

The CDR3: CASSQHSLPGHEQYF. The DNA for the CDR3 is TGCGCCAGCAGCCAACACTCCCTCCCCGGCCACGAGCAGTACTTC. This chain links TRBV4-3 with TRBJ2-7; unclear D gene. The V end was cut by 2 bases, the J end by 5 bases, with 16 bases between. Germline V lookup: CDR1 LGHNA, CDR2 YSLEER. This CDR3 contains 15 residues.

This clonotype was counted between two and nine times. V is TRBV6-5 and J is TRBJ2-1; no reliable D call. V lost 2 bases to trimming and J lost 3 bases, with 8 bases between them. Germline V gives CDR1 MNHEY, CDR2 SVGAGI. The CDR3 covers 14 residues. CDR3 coding DNA: TGTGCCAGCAGTTACCTCGCAGGCTACAATGAGCAGTTCTTC. Protein product: CASSYLAGYNEQFF.

The rearrangement links TRBV27 to TRBJ1-1, with a tentative D call TRBD1 (5 bases). V was trimmed by 2 bases and J by 5 bases, leaving 12 bases between them. The CDR3 runs to 14 residues. Per germline, CDR1 MNHEY and CDR2 SMNVEV (reference sequence). The CDR3 bases are TGTGCCAGCAGTTTAGGCAGGGAGGAGACTGAAGCTTTCTTT. It translates to CASSLGREETEAFF.

This clonotype occurred many times. The rearrangement joins TRBV4-3 to TRBJ2-3; 10 bases line up with TRBD1. CDR1 LGHNA and CDR2 YSLEER come from the germline V gene. The length of the CDR3 is 15 residues. The ends lost 0 bases at V and 4 bases at J; junction bases unmatched: 1. CDR3 in DNA: TGCGCCAGCAGCCAAGAAGGGACAGGGGCAGATACGCAGTATTTT. Encoded protein: CASSQEGTGADTQYF.

V gene TRBV20-1 combines with J gene TRBJ1-4; 7 bases fit TRBD1. V shed 0 bases, J shed 8 bases, and the junction held 9 bases outside the gene matches. The CDR3 has 15 residues. Germline CDR1 is DFQATT and CDR2 is SNEGSKA (reference sequence). The CDR3 DNA is TGCAGTGCTAGAGATTCCCGACAGGGTGGGGAAAAACTGTTTTTT. It specifies CSARDSRQGGEKLFF.

This clonotype was found many times. The V and J genes are TRBV20-1 and TRBJ2-1, with 14 positions matching TRBD2. With V trimmed by 4 bases and J by 3 bases, 8 bases remained unmatched. The germline V gene encodes CDR1 DFQATT and CDR2 SNEGSKA (reference sequence). This CDR3 contains 17 residues. For the CDR3, the DNA is TGCAGTGCTAAGGCGGGACTAGCGGGGGAGTACTACAATGAGCAGTTCTTC. Protein sequence: CSAKAGLAGEYYNEQFF.

The rearrangement links TRBV4-3 to TRBJ1-4, with D uncertain. The CDR3 length is 16 residues. The germline gives CDR1 LGHNA, CDR2 YSLEER. V lost 0 bases to trimming and J lost 5 bases, with 13 bases between them. This CDR3 is CASSQEGTRLNEKLFF. For the CDR3, the DNA is TGCGCCAGCAGCCAAGAGGGTACCAGATTAAATGAAAAACTGTTTTTT.

Only a few counts were recorded for this clonotype. V gene TRBV12-3 or TRBV12-4 combines with J gene TRBJ1-1; no clear D gene. The CDR3 is 15 amino acids. The germline V and J ends were trimmed by 3 bases and 0 bases, with 11 bases remaining between them. The CDR3: CASSFNERVNTEAFF. The CDR3 DNA reads as TGTGCCAGCAGTTTTAATGAGAGGGTGAACACTGAAGCTTTCTTT.

There are many counts of this clonotype. The chain combines TRBV18 with TRBJ2-5; 9 bases are shared with TRBD1. This CDR3 comprises 15 residues. The trim removed 6 bases at V and 7 bases at J, leaving 12 bases unmatched. Per the germline V gene, CDR1 is KGHSH and CDR2 is LQKENI. CDR3 nucleotide sequence: TGTGCCAGCTCCCCGGGACAGGGAATGGACGTGACCCAGTACTTC. The encoded protein is CASSPGQGMDVTQYF.

This clonotype showed up just a few times. The chain is built from TRBV12-3 or TRBV12-4 and TRBJ2-3, with 8 bases fitting TRBD2. Trimming at V came to 7 bases and at J to 6 bases, leaving 15 bases not matched to a gene. The CDR3 totals 16 residues. The CDR3 protein is CASNRRSGGNTDTQYF. As DNA, the CDR3 is TGTGCCAGCAATCGTCGGTCGGGGGGGAATACGGATACGCAGTATTTT.

This clonotype was counted ten times or more. This sequence joins TRBV20-1 and TRBJ1-2, with D tentatively TRBD1 (6 bases). The length of the CDR3 is 14 residues. CDR1 and CDR2 (germline): DFQATT, SNEGSKA (reference sequence). V was trimmed by 5 bases and J by 8 bases, leaving 21 bases between them. The CDR3 sequence is CSAPLARRGHGYTF. DNA of the CDR3: TGCAGTGCTCCCCTTGCGAGGCGGGGGCACGGCTACACCTTC.